This T cell receptor beta chain is drawn from a study of TIL therapy for anti-PD-1-resistant metastatic lung cancer. Turning to the study itself: Median patient age was 54, ranging about 35-80 years.

The time point denotes: pre-treatment sample, taken before nivolumab and TIL therapy. CDR3 size: 15 residues. Germline V gene data show CDR1 as LNHNV and CDR2 as YYDKDF (reference sequence). Deletions cut 0 bases from V and 1 base from J, with 8 bases between. On this clone itself: Its cognate antigen is unknown.

Sequencing used immunoSEQ v3. Libraries were sequenced to around 2 million read pairs (survey) or about 4.5-6 million (deep). Some clones are missing from TCRdb's copy, which holds only in-frame ones; the method was immunoSEQ multiplex PCR. There are some 18,000 clones in the sample; about 80% occur only once, and about 2.3% lies in the top ten. Study-wide results and limits: Infused TIL clonotypes partially replaced the baseline blood repertoire, then decayed over months. This highly selected cohort may not generalize to typical lung cancer patients.

Sequences were derived from blood, sampled at baseline. The V gene is TRBV15, the J gene TRBJ2-3; no clear D gene. The receptor was isolated from a person aged 25 to 80 with non-small cell lung cancer. The CDR3 bases are TGTGCCACCAGCAGAGACGGCAGGCGCACAGATACGCAGTATTTT. Protein sequence: CATSRDGRRTDTQYF. Supplemented by reference TRBV15 and TRBJ2-3, the full variable domain reads DAMVIQNPRYQVTQFGKPVTLSCSQTLNHNVMYWYQQKSSQAPKLLFHYYDKDFNNEADTPDNFQSRRPNTSFCFLDIRSPGLGDTAMYLCATSRDGRRTDTQYFGPGTRLTVL.